This TCR beta chain emerged from a study of T cell responses to AZD1222 COVID-19 vaccine. Study-wide results and limits: After two AZD1222 doses, spike-specific TCR breadth and depth rose versus day 0.

Sequencing used immunoSEQ multiplex PCR; TCRdb keeps in-frame clones, though not all of them. The sample includes just over 65,000 clones, roughly 87% seen only once; the top ten take 15% to 20%. Trimming at V came to 3 bases and at J to 2 bases, leaving 4 bases not matched to a gene. The CDR3 is made up of 15 amino acids. Germline V lookup: CDR1 SGHRS, CDR2 YFSETQ. Of note for this clone: Its target is unknown.

The rearrangement links TRBV5-1 to TRBJ1-2, with TRBD1 matching 10 bases. The receptor was derived from an adult in good health. The sample was peripheral blood, taken on day 0 of AZD1222 vaccination. The CDR3 loop reads CASSSRDRGNYGYTF. DNA of the CDR3: TGCGCCAGCAGCTCCCGGGACAGGGGCAACTATGGCTACACCTTC.